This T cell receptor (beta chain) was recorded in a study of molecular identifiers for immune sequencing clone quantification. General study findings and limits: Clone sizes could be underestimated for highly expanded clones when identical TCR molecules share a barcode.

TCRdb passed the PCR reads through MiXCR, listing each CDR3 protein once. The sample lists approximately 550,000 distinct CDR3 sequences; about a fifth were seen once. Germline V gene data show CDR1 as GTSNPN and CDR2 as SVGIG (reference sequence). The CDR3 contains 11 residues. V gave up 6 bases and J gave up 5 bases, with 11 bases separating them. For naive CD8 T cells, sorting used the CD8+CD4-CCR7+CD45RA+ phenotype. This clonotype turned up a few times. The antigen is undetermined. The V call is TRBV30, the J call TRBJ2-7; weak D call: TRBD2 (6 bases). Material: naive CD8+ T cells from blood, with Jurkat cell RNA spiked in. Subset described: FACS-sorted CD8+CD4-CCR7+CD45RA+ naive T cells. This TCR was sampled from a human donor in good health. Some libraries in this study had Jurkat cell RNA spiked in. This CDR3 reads CACWGRNEQYF. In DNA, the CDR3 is TGTGCCTGTTGGGGGAGGAACGAGCAGTACTTC.